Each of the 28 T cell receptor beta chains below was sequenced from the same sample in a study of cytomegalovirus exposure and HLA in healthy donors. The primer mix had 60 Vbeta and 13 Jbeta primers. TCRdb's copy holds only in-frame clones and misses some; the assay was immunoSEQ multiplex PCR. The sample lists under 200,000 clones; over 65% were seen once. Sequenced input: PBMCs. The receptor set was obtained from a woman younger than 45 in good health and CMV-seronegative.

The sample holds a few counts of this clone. The CDR3 sequence: CASSMGGGAYEQYF. In nucleotides, the CDR3 is TGTGCCAGTAGTATGGGCGGAGGGGCCTACGAGCAGTACTTC. The chain employs TRBV19 and TRBJ2-7, with D tentatively TRBD2 (6 bases). Germline V gene lookup returns CDR1 LNHDA and CDR2 SQIVND (reference sequence). The CDR3 has 14 residues. The V gene lost 3 bases and the J gene lost 2 bases, with 11 bases spanning the gap. The complete variable domain, with remaining parts taken from reference TRBV19 and TRBJ2-7, reads DGGITQSPKYLFRKEGQNVTLSCEQNLNHDAMYWYRQDPGQGLRLIYYSQIVNDFQKGDIAEGYSVSREKKESFPLTVTSAQKNPTAFYLCASSMGGGAYEQYFGPGTRLTVT.

CDR3 bases: TGCAGCGTTGCCCCCGGACAGTACAATGAGCAGTTCTTC. Translated, it gives CSVAPGQYNEQFF. The chain carries TRBV29-1 and TRBJ2-1, with D maybe TRBD1 (6 bases). Trimming removed 4 bases at V and 4 bases at J, with 11 bases between. The CDR3 is 13 amino acids. Per germline, CDR1 SQVTM and CDR2 ANQGSEA.

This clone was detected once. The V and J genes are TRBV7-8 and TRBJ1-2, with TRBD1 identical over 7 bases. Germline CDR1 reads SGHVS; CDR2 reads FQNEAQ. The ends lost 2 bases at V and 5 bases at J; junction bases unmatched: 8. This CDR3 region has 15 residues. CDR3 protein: CASSLRDRLFYGYTF. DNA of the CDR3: TGTGCCAGCAGCTTAAGGGACAGACTATTTTATGGCTACACCTTC.

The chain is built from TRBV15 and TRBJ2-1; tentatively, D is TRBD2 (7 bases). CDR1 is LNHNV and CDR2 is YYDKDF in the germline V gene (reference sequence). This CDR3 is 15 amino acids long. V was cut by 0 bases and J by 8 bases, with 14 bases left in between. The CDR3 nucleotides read TGTGCCACCAGCAGAGATATTGGGGGGGCGGATGAGCAGTTCTTC. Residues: CATSRDIGGADEQFF.

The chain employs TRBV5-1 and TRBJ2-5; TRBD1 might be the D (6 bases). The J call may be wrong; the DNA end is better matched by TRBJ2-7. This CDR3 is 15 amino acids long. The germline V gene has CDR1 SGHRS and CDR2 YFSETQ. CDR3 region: CASRRLRDNPYEQYF. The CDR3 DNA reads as TGCGCCAGCAGACGTCTAAGGGACAACCCCTACGAGCAGTACTTC.

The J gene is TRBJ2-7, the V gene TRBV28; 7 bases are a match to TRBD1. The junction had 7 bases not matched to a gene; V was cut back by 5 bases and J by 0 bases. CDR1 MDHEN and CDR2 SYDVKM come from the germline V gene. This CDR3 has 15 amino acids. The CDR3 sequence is CASSPGQDISYEQYF. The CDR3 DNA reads TGTGCCAGCAGTCCTGGACAGGATATCTCCTACGAGCAGTACTTC.

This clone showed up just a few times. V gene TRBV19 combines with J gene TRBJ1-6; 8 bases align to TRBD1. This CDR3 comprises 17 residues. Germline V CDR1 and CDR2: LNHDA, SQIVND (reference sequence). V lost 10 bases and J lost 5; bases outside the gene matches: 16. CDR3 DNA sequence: TGTGCCACGGCCGGGACAGGAGGACTGGTAGATAATTCACCCCTCCACTTT. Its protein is CATAGTGGLVDNSPLHF.

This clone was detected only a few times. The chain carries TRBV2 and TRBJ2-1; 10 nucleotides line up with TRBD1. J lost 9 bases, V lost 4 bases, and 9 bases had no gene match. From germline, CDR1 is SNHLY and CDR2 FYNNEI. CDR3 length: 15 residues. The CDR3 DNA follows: TGTGCCAGCAGTGCGGGACAGGGGTTAACCCTTGAGCAGTTCTTC. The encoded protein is CASSAGQGLTLEQFF.

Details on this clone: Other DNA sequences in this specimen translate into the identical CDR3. In DNA form, the CDR3 reads TGTGCCAGCAGTTACGTCAGGGGAAGGGCCTACGAGCAGTACTTC. Its protein product is CASSYVRGRAYEQYF. The chain combines TRBV6-6 with TRBJ2-7; D perhaps matches TRBD1 (6 bases). Germline CDR1 MNHNY, CDR2 SVGAGI (reference sequence). V dropped 2 bases and J dropped 2 bases, with 13 bases sitting between them. The CDR3 covers 15 residues.

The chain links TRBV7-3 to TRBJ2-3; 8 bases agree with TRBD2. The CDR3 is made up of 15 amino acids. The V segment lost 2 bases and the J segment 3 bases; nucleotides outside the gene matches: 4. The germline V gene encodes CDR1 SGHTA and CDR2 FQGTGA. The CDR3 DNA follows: TGTGCCAGCAGCTTAGGCCGGGGGGGGACAGATACGCAGTATTTT. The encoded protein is CASSLGRGGTDTQYF.

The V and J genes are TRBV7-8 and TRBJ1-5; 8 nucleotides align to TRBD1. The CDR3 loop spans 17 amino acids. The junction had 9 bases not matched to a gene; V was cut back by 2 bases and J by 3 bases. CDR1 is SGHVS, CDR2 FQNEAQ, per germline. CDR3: CASSLRWAGGPNQPQHF. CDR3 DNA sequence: TGTGCCAGCAGCTTAAGGTGGGCAGGGGGCCCCAATCAGCCCCAGCATTTT.

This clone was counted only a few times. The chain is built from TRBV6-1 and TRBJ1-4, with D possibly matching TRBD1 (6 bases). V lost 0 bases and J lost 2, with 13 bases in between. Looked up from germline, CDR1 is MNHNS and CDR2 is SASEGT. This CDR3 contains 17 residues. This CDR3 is CASSEAGGAGTNEKLFF. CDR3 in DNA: TGTGCCAGCAGTGAAGCTGGGGGGGCTGGGACTAATGAAAAACTGTTTTTT.

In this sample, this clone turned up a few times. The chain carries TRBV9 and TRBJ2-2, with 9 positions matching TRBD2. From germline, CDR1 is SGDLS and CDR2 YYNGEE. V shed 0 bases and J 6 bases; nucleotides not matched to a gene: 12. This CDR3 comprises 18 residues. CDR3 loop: CASSVAGTSNQGAGELFF. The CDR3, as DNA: TGTGCCAGCAGCGTAGCTGGGACTAGCAACCAAGGAGCCGGGGAGCTGTTTTTT. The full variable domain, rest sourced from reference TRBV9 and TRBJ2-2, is DSGVTQTPKHLITATGQRVTLRCSPRSGDLSVYWYQQSLDQGLQFLIQYYNGEERAKGNILERFSAQQFPDLHSELNLSSLELGDSALYFCASSVAGTSNQGAGELFFGEGSRLTVL.

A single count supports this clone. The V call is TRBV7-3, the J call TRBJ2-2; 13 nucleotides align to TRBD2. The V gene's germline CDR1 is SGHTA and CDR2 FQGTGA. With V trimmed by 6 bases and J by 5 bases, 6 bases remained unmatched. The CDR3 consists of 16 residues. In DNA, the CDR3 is TGTGCCAGCAGTTTACTAGCGGGAGGGTGGACCGGGGAGCTGTTTTTT. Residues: CASSLLAGGWTGELFF.

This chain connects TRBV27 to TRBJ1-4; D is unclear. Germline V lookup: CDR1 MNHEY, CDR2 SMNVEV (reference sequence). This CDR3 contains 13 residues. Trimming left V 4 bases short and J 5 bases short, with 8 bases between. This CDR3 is CASSWSLNEKLFF. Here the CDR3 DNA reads TGTGCCAGCAGTTGGAGCTTAAATGAAAAACTGTTTTTT. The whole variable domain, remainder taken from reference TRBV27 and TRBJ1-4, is EAQVTQNPRYLITVTGKKLTVTCSQNMNHEYMSWYRQDPGLGLRQIYYSMNVEVTDKGDVPEGYKVSRKEKRNFPLILESPSPNQTSLYFCASSWSLNEKLFFGSGTQLSVL.

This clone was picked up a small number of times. This CDR3 is CASSQGRGLAELSSYEQYF. The CDR3 nucleotides read TGCGCCAGCAGCCAAGGACGCGGACTAGCGGAATTAAGCTCCTACGAGCAGTACTTC. The rearrangement uses TRBV4-1 and TRBJ2-7; 10 bases align to TRBD2. Germline-derived CDR1 and CDR2 are MGHRA and YSYEKL. The junction had 12 bases not matched to a gene; V was cut back by 1 base and J by 0 bases. The CDR3 loop spans 19 amino acids.

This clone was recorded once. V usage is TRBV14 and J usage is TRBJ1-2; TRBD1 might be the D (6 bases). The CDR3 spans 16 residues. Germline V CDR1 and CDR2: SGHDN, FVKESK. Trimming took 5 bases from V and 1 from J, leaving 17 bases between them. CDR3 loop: CASSKGIGRGNYGYTF. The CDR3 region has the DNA TGTGCCAGCAGCAAGGGAATAGGCAGGGGTAACTATGGCTACACCTTC.

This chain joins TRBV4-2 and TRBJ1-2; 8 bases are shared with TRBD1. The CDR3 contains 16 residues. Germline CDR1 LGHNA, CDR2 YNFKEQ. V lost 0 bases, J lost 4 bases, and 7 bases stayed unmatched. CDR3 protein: CASSQEGQGAFYGYTF. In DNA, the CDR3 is TGTGCCAGCAGCCAAGAGGGGCAGGGGGCTTTCTATGGCTACACCTTC.

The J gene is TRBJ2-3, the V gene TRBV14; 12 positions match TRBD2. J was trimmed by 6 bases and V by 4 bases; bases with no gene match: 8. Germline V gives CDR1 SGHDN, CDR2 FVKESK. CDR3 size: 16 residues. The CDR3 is CASSLRLAGGPDTQYF. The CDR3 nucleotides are TGTGCCAGCAGCCTACGTCTAGCGGGAGGGCCGGATACGCAGTATTTT.

CDR3 region: CASSQQGTPSEKLFF. The CDR3 DNA sequence: TGTGCCAGCAGTCAGCAGGGGACGCCTAGTGAAAAACTGTTTTTT. J is TRBJ1-4 and V is TRBV6-1; D perhaps matches TRBD1 (6 bases). V lost 5 bases and J 7 bases, leaving 17 bases between the germline ends. The CDR3 totals 15 residues. Germline values: CDR1 MNHNS, CDR2 SASEGT.

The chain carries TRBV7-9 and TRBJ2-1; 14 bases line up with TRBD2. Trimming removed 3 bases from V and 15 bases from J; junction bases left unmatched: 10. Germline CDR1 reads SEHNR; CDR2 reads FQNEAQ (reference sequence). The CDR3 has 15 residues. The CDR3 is CASSLVQGLAGVGFF. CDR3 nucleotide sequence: TGTGCCAGCAGCTTGGTTCAGGGACTAGCGGGAGTCGGGTTCTTC.

The CDR3 is CASKEGPLGYGYTF. CDR3 DNA sequence: TGTGCCAGCAAGGAGGGGCCCTTGGGTTATGGCTACACCTTC. V is TRBV7-8 and J is TRBJ1-2; D might be TRBD1 (5 bases). CDR1 is SGHVS, CDR2 FQNEAQ, per germline. The CDR3 is 14 residues long. The germline V and J ends were trimmed by 7 bases and 5 bases, with 17 bases remaining between them.

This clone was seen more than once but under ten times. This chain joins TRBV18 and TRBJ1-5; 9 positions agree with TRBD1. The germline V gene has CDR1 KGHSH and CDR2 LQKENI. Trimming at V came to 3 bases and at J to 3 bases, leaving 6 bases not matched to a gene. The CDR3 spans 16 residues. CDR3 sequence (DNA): TGTGCCAGCTCACCCGACAGGGGGTCGGACAATCAGCCCCAGCATTTT. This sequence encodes CASSPDRGSDNQPQHF.

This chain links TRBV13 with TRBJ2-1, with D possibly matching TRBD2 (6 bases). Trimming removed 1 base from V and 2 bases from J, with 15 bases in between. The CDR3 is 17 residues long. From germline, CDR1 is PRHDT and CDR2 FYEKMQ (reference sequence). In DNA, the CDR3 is TGTGCCAGCAGCTTAGTCGCGGGAAGGTTCGCCTACAATGAGCAGTTCTTC. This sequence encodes CASSLVAGRFAYNEQFF.

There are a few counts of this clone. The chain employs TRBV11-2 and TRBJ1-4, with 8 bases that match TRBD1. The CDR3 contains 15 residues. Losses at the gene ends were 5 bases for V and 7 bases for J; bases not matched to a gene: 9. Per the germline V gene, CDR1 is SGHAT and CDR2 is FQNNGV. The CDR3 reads CASSLGGQGAEKLFF. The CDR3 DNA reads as TGTGCCAGCAGCCTAGGCGGGCAGGGGGCTGAAAAACTGTTTTTT. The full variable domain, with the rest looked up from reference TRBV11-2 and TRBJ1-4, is EAGVAQSPRYKIIEKRQSVAFWCNPISGHATLYWYQQILGQGPKLLIQFQNNGVVDDSQLPKDRFSAERLKGVDSTLKIQPAKLEDSAVYLCASSLGGQGAEKLFFGSGTQLSVL.

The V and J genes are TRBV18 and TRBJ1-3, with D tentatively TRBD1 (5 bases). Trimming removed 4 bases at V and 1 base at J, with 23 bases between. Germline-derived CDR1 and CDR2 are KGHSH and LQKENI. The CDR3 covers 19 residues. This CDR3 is CASSRPVMQGGYSGNTIYF. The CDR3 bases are TGTGCCAGCTCACGACCGGTCATGCAGGGAGGTTATTCTGGAAACACCATATATTTT.

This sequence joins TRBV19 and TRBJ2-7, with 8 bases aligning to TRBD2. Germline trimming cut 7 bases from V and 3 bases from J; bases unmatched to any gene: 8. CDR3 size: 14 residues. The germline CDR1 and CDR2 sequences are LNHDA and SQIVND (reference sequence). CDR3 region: CASNHQLADYEQYF. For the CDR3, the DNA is TGTGCCAGTAATCACCAACTAGCGGACTACGAGCAGTACTTC.

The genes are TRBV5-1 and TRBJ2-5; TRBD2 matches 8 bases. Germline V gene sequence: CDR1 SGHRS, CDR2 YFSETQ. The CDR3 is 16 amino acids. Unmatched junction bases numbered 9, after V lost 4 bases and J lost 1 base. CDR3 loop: CASSPPRGGPQETQYF. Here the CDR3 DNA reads TGCGCCAGCAGCCCCCCTCGGGGGGGTCCCCAAGAGACCCAGTACTTC.